Sequencing of this T cell receptor beta chain was carried out in a study of shared clonotypes between healthy human individuals. CDR1 is SGHDN, CDR2 FVKESK, per germline. V lost 1 base, J lost 0 bases, and 10 bases lay in between. The CDR3 spans 15 residues. Assay used: immunoSEQ multiplex PCR; TCRdb lists only in-frame clones, some missing. There are about 1.5 million clones in the sample; around 97% occur only once, and approximately 1.1% lies in the top ten. Worth noting for this clone: Its antigen is as yet unknown.

General study findings and limits: Non-shared clonotypes had lower generation probabilities than clonotypes shared by all four sorted-subset donors. Rarefaction revealed incomplete sorted-subset sequencing despite large depth.

The sequence came from a man aged 25-45 years in good health. The rearrangement joins TRBV14 to TRBJ2-7, with D tentatively TRBD1 (6 bases). Sequences were obtained from naive CD4+ T cells sorted from blood. Subset denoted: CD45RA+ positively selected. The CDR3 region has the DNA TGTGCCAGCAGCCAAGTTCAGGGGAGCTCCTACGAGCAGTACTTC. As protein: CASSQVQGSSYEQYF.